The 17 T cell receptor beta chains in this list originate from one sample, sequenced in a study of blood T cell repertoires in COVID-19. The method was immunoSEQ multiplex PCR; TCRdb's version includes in-frame clones alone and lacks a portion of them. The repertoire consists of approximately 83,000 clones, with about 75% occurring once and the leading ten covering just under 10%. The sample comprised peripheral blood. Receptor source: a woman aged 80 or over with acute or convalescent COVID-19.

The chain employs TRBV10-3 and TRBJ2-1, with 7 positions matching TRBD1. V lost 4 bases, J lost 2 bases, and 14 bases stayed unmatched. This CDR3 is 18 amino acids long. Germline V gives CDR1 ENHRY, CDR2 SYGVKD. The CDR3 DNA reads as TGTGCCATCAGTGGGGGACAGAGGTACTCACGGGCCTACAATGAGCAGTTCTTC. It codes for CAISGGQRYSRAYNEQFF.

The genes are TRBV7-2 and TRBJ2-3; 7 positions match TRBD2. V gave up 0 bases and J gave up 5 bases; unmatched junction bases: 8. The CDR3 is made up of 16 amino acids. Germline CDR1 reads SGHTA; CDR2 reads FQGNSA. The CDR3 DNA reads as TGTGCCAGCAGCTTAGCGGTGCTAGCGGCGGGAGATACGCAGTATTTT. Residues: CASSLAVLAAGDTQYF.

The chain joins TRBV7-9 to TRBJ2-1, with TRBD1 as a possible D gene (5 bases). V was pared by 1 base and J by 8 bases, with 12 bases between. This CDR3 region has 14 residues. The germline V gene has CDR1 SEHNR and CDR2 FQNEAQ (reference sequence). CDR3 coding DNA: TGTGCCAGCAGCTTAGATCTGGGGCTGGATGAGCAGTTCTTC. The encoded protein is CASSLDLGLDEQFF.

The chain has TRBV2 and TRBJ2-5; weak D call: TRBD2 (6 bases). The ends were cut back, 7 bases at V and 5 bases at J, with 11 bases in the middle. The CDR3 runs 12 residues. From germline, CDR1 is SNHLY and CDR2 FYNNEI. DNA of the CDR3: TGTGCCAGCATCGGAGGAGGGGAGACCCAGTACTTC. The encoded protein is CASIGGGETQYF.

The chain joins TRBV9 to TRBJ1-6; 8 nucleotides match TRBD1. Germline trimming cut 0 bases from V and 0 bases from J; bases unmatched to any gene: 11. The CDR3 totals 20 residues. The germline V gene encodes CDR1 SGDLS and CDR2 YYNGEE. The CDR3 nucleotides read TGTGCCAGCAGCGTAGGCCAGGGGGCTTACGGAAGCTCCTATAATTCACCCCTCCACTTT. This codes for CASSVGQGAYGSSYNSPLHF.

The chain has TRBV19 and TRBJ1-5; TRBD1 aligns across 8 bases. V shed 10 bases, J shed 2 bases, and the junction held 7 bases outside the gene matches. CDR1 is LNHDA and CDR2 is SQIVND in the germline V gene (reference sequence). CDR3 length: 14 amino acids. The DNA for the CDR3 is TGTGCCACCTCGCTACAGGGGGGCAATCAGCCCCAGCATTTT. Residues: CATSLQGGNQPQHF.

The chain links TRBV7-2 to TRBJ1-1; D is possibly TRBD1 (5 bases). Deletions cut 3 bases from V and 5 bases from J, with 16 bases between. Germline values: CDR1 SGHTA, CDR2 FQGNSA. The CDR3 totals 15 residues. CDR3 loop: CASSFSGGMGTEAFF. CDR3 sequence (DNA): TGTGCCAGCAGCTTCTCGGGGGGGATGGGAACTGAAGCTTTCTTT.

In this sample, this clone turned up a few times. The rearrangement joins TRBV27 to TRBJ1-2; D not certain. Trimming stripped 5 bases from V and 4 bases from J, with 11 bases between. The germline CDR1 and CDR2 sequences are MNHEY and SMNVEV (reference sequence). CDR3 length equals 13 residues. The CDR3 sequence is CASSPTVPYGYTF. CDR3 bases: TGTGCCAGCAGTCCAACAGTTCCCTATGGCTACACCTTC.

This chain uses TRBV25-1 with TRBJ1-5, with 7 positions matching TRBD1. V shed 6 bases, J shed 7 bases, and the junction held 6 bases outside the gene matches. Per germline, CDR1 MGHDK and CDR2 SYGVNS. The CDR3 extends over 13 amino acids. DNA for the CDR3: TGTGCCAGCAGCTTCCAGGGGGACCAGCCCCAGCATTTT. Translation gives CASSFQGDQPQHF.

The gene calls are TRBV6-5 and TRBJ2-3; 8 bases align to TRBD2. The V and J ends lost 6 bases and 9 bases, in that order; junction bases with no gene match: 8. The CDR3 is 13 amino acids. The germline CDR1 and CDR2 sequences are MNHEY and SVGAGI. CDR3: CASRVVPGGTQYF. The CDR3 nucleotides are TGTGCCAGCAGAGTAGTTCCGGGAGGGACGCAGTATTTT.

This rearrangement joins TRBV30 to TRBJ2-3; 8 bases match TRBD2. V was pared by 3 bases and J by 2 bases, with 7 bases of the junction left unmatched. The CDR3 extends over 15 amino acids. Germline V gene sequence: CDR1 GTSNPN, CDR2 SVGIG (reference sequence). This chain's CDR3 is CAWREIAGSTDTQYF. Here the CDR3 DNA reads TGTGCCTGGAGGGAAATAGCGGGGTCCACAGATACGCAGTATTTT.

The J gene is TRBJ2-2, the V gene TRBV5-1; tentatively, D is TRBD2 (5 bases). V was trimmed by 4 bases and J by 0 bases, leaving 10 bases between them. The length of the CDR3 is 15 residues. The germline V gene has CDR1 SGHRS and CDR2 YFSETQ. This CDR3 is CASSQRPTNTGELFF. The DNA for the CDR3 is TGCGCCAGCAGCCAGCGGCCGACGAACACCGGGGAGCTGTTTTTT.

This chain links TRBV30 with TRBJ1-4, with 7 bases fitting TRBD1. The CDR3 length is 14 residues. Trimming at V came to 2 bases and at J to 4 bases, leaving 4 bases not matched to a gene. Germline CDR1 is GTSNPN and CDR2 is SVGIG (reference sequence). The CDR3 is CAWSSGQINEKLFF. CDR3 nucleotides: TGTGCCTGGAGTTCGGGACAGATTAATGAAAAACTGTTTTTT.

V usage is TRBV18 and J usage is TRBJ2-4; 7 nucleotides agree with TRBD1. J gave up 0 bases and V 3 bases, and 14 bases lay outside the gene matches. There are 19 residues in the CDR3. Germline CDR1 is KGHSH and CDR2 is LQKENI. The CDR3 DNA is TGTGCCAGCTCACCGACCTCGACAGGGTTTAATTCAGCCAAAAACATTCAGTACTTC. Residues: CASSPTSTGFNSAKNIQYF.

This chain links TRBV4-3 with TRBJ2-7; 8 bases map to TRBD2. The CDR3 is 15 amino acids. Germline lookup yields CDR1 LGHNA and CDR2 YSLEER. V was pared by 1 base and J by 6 bases, with 8 bases of the junction left unmatched. The CDR3 bases are TGCGCCAGCAGCCAAGCCCTCGGGGGGGATGTCGAGCAGTACTTC. Protein product: CASSQALGGDVEQYF.

The chain couples TRBV5-1 to TRBJ2-3; no firm D call. Trimming stripped 1 base from V and 6 bases from J, with 12 bases between. CDR3 length equals 14 residues. CDR1 is SGHRS, CDR2 YFSETQ, per germline. CDR3 in amino acids: CASSLRGPRDTQYF. The CDR3 DNA is TGCGCCAGCAGCTTGCGTGGGCCCCGGGATACGCAGTATTTT.

This clone was observed a handful of times. The CDR3 loop is CASSNPGLASYEQYF. In DNA form, the CDR3 reads TGTGCCAGCAGCAATCCGGGACTAGCGAGTTACGAGCAGTACTTC. The chain has TRBV6-2 or TRBV6-3 and TRBJ2-7, with TRBD2 identical over 10 bases. The ends lost 6 bases at V and 4 bases at J; junction bases unmatched: 9. The CDR3 is 15 amino acids. Germline loops: CDR1 MNHEY, CDR2 SVGEGT.